Following are 14 T cell receptor beta chains from one sample sequenced in a study of blood T cell repertoires in COVID-19. The table came from immunoSEQ multiplex PCR; TCRdb's copy has only in-frame clones and leaves some out. The sample lists about 300,000 clones, more than 85% occurring once. The sequencing input was peripheral blood. All receptors derive from a man aged 40-49 years with acute or convalescent COVID-19.

This chain uses TRBV20-1 with TRBJ2-7; TRBD1 might be the D (5 bases). Germline loops: CDR1 DFQATT, CDR2 SNEGSKA (reference sequence). V was cut by 5 bases and J by 5 bases, with 10 bases left in between. CDR3 length equals 11 residues. The CDR3 nucleotides are TGCAGTGCTGTGACAGTCGACGAGCAGTACTTC. Its translation: CSAVTVDEQYF.

This clone came up once. This sequence joins TRBV18 and TRBJ2-7; D possibly corresponds to TRBD1 (6 bases). The CDR3 totals 13 residues. Trimming removed 0 bases from V and 5 bases from J, with 8 bases in between. CDR1 KGHSH and CDR2 LQKENI come from the germline V gene. CDR3 in amino acids: CASSPPGANEQYF. Written as DNA, the CDR3 is TGTGCCAGCTCACCACCGGGGGCCAACGAGCAGTACTTC.

This chain joins TRBV6-1 and TRBJ1-2, with D perhaps matching TRBD1 (5 bases). Trimming removed 2 bases at V and 3 bases at J, with 7 bases between. The germline gives CDR1 MNHNS, CDR2 SASEGT. The CDR3 is made up of 13 amino acids. The CDR3, as DNA: TGTGCCAGCAGTGAATGGACATACTATGGCTACACCTTC. Protein sequence: CASSEWTYYGYTF.

The chain uses TRBV2 and TRBJ1-1, with no clear D. Trimming shortened V by 7 bases and J by 1 base, and 10 bases separated the two germline ends. CDR3 length equals 13 residues. Germline V gene lookup returns CDR1 SNHLY and CDR2 FYNNEI. CDR3 sequence (DNA): TGTGCCAGCATGTATTTTAGGAACACTGAAGCTTTCTTT. Translated, it gives CASMYFRNTEAFF.

The chain employs TRBV5-4 and TRBJ1-5; no clear D gene. Germline V CDR1 and CDR2: SGHNT, YYREEE (reference sequence). The CDR3 has 15 amino acids. V shed 0 bases and J shed 7 bases, with 14 bases lying between them. The CDR3 coding sequence is TGTGCCAGCAGCTTGGAGGCAACTAGGAGGCAGCCCCAGCATTTT. This sequence encodes CASSLEATRRQPQHF.

The table lists this clone with a few counts. The chain employs TRBV12-3 or TRBV12-4 and TRBJ1-5; perhaps TRBD1 as D (5 bases). CDR3 length equals 13 residues. Deletions cut 8 bases from V and 3 bases from J, with 11 bases between. The CDR3 here is CASGRTLNQPQHF. The CDR3 DNA follows: TGTGCCAGCGGGCGGACACTCAATCAGCCCCAGCATTTT.

This chain joins TRBV19 and TRBJ2-7, with D possibly being TRBD1 (5 bases). CDR1 LNHDA and CDR2 SQIVND come from the germline V gene (reference sequence). The CDR3 runs 14 residues. V was pared by 3 bases and J by 3 bases, with 12 bases between. CDR3 loop: CASSISGQGYEQYF. The CDR3, as DNA: TGTGCCAGTAGTATCTCGGGCCAGGGCTACGAGCAGTACTTC.

The V and J genes are TRBV27 and TRBJ2-1; TRBD2 aligns across 9 bases. The germline gives CDR1 MNHEY, CDR2 SMNVEV (reference sequence). J gave up 5 bases and V 5 bases, and 4 bases lay outside the gene matches. This CDR3 has 14 amino acids. The CDR3 DNA sequence: TGTGCCAGCAGTAAAAGCGGGGGGAACAATGAGCAGTTCTTC. Protein: CASSKSGGNNEQFF.

J is TRBJ2-4 and V is TRBV15, with TRBD2 matching over 10 bases. CDR3 length: 17 amino acids. The V gene's germline CDR1 is LNHNV and CDR2 YYDKDF (reference sequence). The V and J ends lost 0 bases and 2 bases, in that order; junction bases with no gene match: 4. Here the CDR3 reads CATSRDELAGSKNIQYF. The CDR3, as DNA: TGTGCCACCAGCAGAGATGAACTAGCGGGGTCCAAAAACATTCAGTACTTC.

In DNA form, the CDR3 reads TGTGCCACAGCGGGTTTTAGCAATCAGCCCCAGCATTTT. Translated, it gives CATAGFSNQPQHF. The rearrangement links TRBV10-3 to TRBJ1-5; D is uncertain. Trimming shortened V by 10 bases and J by 0 bases, and 10 bases separated the two germline ends. Germline lookup yields CDR1 ENHRY and CDR2 SYGVKD. This CDR3 contains 13 residues.

The chain recombines TRBV5-1 with TRBJ2-2; 8 nucleotides align to TRBD1. The germline V gene has CDR1 SGHRS and CDR2 YFSETQ. The CDR3 totals 16 residues. V shed 3 bases, J shed 3 bases, and the junction held 7 bases outside the gene matches. CDR3 DNA sequence: TGCGCCAGCAGCTCTGACAGGGGAGGCGACACCGGGGAGCTGTTTTTT. It yields the protein CASSSDRGGDTGELFF.

The rearrangement uses TRBV27 and TRBJ2-5, with 7 bases lining up with TRBD1. The germline V gene has CDR1 MNHEY and CDR2 SMNVEV (reference sequence). The junction had 8 bases not matched to a gene; V was cut back by 2 bases and J by 5 bases. The CDR3 totals 15 residues. The CDR3 here is CASSLAGGDGETQYF. The CDR3, as DNA: TGTGCCAGCAGTTTAGCAGGGGGAGATGGGGAGACCCAGTACTTC.

This clone turned up a few times. The V gene is TRBV10-3, the J gene TRBJ1-1, with a tentative D call TRBD1 (6 bases). The CDR3 totals 13 residues. V was clipped by 7 bases and J by 2 bases, with 11 bases between them. Germline V gives CDR1 ENHRY, CDR2 SYGVKD. CDR3 sequence (DNA): TGTGCCATCAAGGGGGGGCTAAACACTGAAGCTTTCTTT. It encodes CAIKGGLNTEAFF.

The chain employs TRBV5-5 and TRBJ1-1; D uncertain. Germline CDR1 and CDR2: SGHKS and YYEKEE (reference sequence). Trimming removed 9 bases at V and 8 bases at J, with 23 bases between. The CDR3 spans 14 residues. CDR3 sequence reads: CATSAWRQPTEAFF. DNA for the CDR3: TGTGCCACCTCAGCTTGGAGGCAGCCTACAGAAGCTTTCTTT. The variable domain in full, completed from reference TRBV5-5 and TRBJ1-1, reads DAGVTQSPTHLIKTRGQQVTLRCSPISGHKSVSWYQQVLGQGPQFIFQYYEKEERGRGNFPDRFSARQFPNYSSELNVNALLLGDSALYLCATSAWRQPTEAFFGQGTRLTVV.